This T cell receptor (beta chain) was identified during a study of cytomegalovirus exposure and HLA in healthy donors. This clone was recorded once. Different DNA sequences within this sample yield the same CDR3. In germline, CDR1 is SEHNR, CDR2 FQNEAQ (reference sequence). The CDR3 length is 14 residues. J gave up 4 bases and V 4 bases, and 5 bases lay outside the gene matches. 13 Jbeta primers and 60 Vbeta primers were used for the PCR. Libraries were prepared by immunoSEQ multiplex PCR; TCRdb keeps only in-frame clonotypes and omits some of them. Of under 300,000 clones detected, about nine tenths appear once; the ten largest clones hold 4%.

The sample consisted of PBMCs. This chain uses TRBV7-9 with TRBJ2-7, with 9 bases fitting TRBD2. The source is a middle-aged man in good health and CMV-seropositive. This chain's CDR3 is CASSSTSGSYEQYF. CDR3 nucleotide sequence: TGTGCCAGCAGCTCGACTAGCGGAAGTTACGAGCAGTACTTC.